A single sample is the source of the 3 T cell receptor beta chains below, sequenced in a study of Siglec-9 on CD8 T cells in melanoma. TCRdb's copy holds only in-frame clones and misses some; the assay was immunoSEQ multiplex PCR. The profile shows some 27,000 clones, 80% of them singletons. Sequencing was carried out using Siglec-9- CD8+ T cells sorted from blood. The receptor set was obtained from a human donor in good health.

The CDR3 coding sequence is TGTGCCAGCAGCCTACTCCGGGGGGGCGAATATGAGCAGTTCTTC. The encoded protein is CASSLLRGGEYEQFF. The chain joins TRBV7-9 to TRBJ2-1; 8 positions agree with TRBD2. Trimming at V came to 5 bases and at J to 8 bases, leaving 11 bases not matched to a gene. The germline V gene has CDR1 SEHNR and CDR2 FQNEAQ (reference sequence). CDR3 length: 15 residues.

This clone was picked up one time. The chain couples TRBV4-1 to TRBJ2-3, with D possibly being TRBD1 or TRBD2 (5 bases each). The CDR3 extends over 16 amino acids. Trimming left V 0 bases short and J 2 bases short, with 12 bases between. Looked up from germline, CDR1 is MGHRA and CDR2 is YSYEKL. In DNA, the CDR3 is TGCGCCAGCAGCCAAGATCCCGGGGACCCCACAGATACGCAGTATTTT. It codes for CASSQDPGDPTDTQYF.

The genes are TRBV7-9 and TRBJ1-6; possible D gene TRBD1, 5 bases. Trimming cost V 1 base and J 8 bases, with 12 bases left between them. The V gene's germline CDR1 is SEHNR and CDR2 FQNEAQ (reference sequence). The CDR3 runs 15 residues. CDR3 nucleotides: TGTGCCAGCAGCTTAGTGCGCGGAGGGGATTCACCCCTCCACTTT. It translates to CASSLVRGGDSPLHF.